The T cell receptor beta chain described here comes from a study of cytomegalovirus exposure and HLA in healthy donors. Use of 60 Vbeta and 13 Jbeta primers characterized the PCR. Produced via immunoSEQ multiplex PCR; TCRdb's table is partial and in-frame only. Of around 150,000 clones in the sample, 87% were seen once. General observations from the study: The classifier reportedly diagnosed cytomegalovirus status with high sensitivity and specificity. According to a later analysis, most TCR beta chains associated with CMV appeared HLA-restricted. Later genetic work tied a missense DCLRE1C variant to beta-chain V and J trimming.

For this clone: Its antigen is unidentified.

The V gene's germline CDR1 is GTSNPN and CDR2 SVGIG (reference sequence). V lost 8 bases to trimming and J lost 0 bases, with 11 bases between them. The CDR3 covers 13 residues. The sample consisted of PBMCs. The sequence derives from a woman aged 30 to 39 in good health and CMV-seronegative. The chain recombines TRBV30 with TRBJ1-3; unclear D gene. The CDR3 coding sequence is TGTGCCCGTCAGGATTTCTCTGGAAACACCATATATTTT. It codes for CARQDFSGNTIYF.